This T cell receptor beta chain was retrieved from a study of PD-1 blockade in classical Hodgkin lymphoma. Study-wide results and caveats: Newly diagnosed patients reportedly trailed healthy donors in baseline TCR diversity. Baseline diversity was lower in partial responders and progressors than complete responders.

Relapse was seen in all patients after autologous stem cell transplantation, and brentuximab vedotin exposure was variable. Per germline, CDR1 LNHDA and CDR2 SQIVND (reference sequence). Trimming removed 1 base at V and 10 bases at J, with 11 bases between. CDR3 size: 14 residues. Assay used: immunoSEQ multiplex PCR; TCRdb lists only in-frame clones, some missing. Of about 29,000 clones in the sample, around 70% are singletons; the top ten hold 3.5% to 4%. Points on this clone: Its antigen is currently unknown.

This clonotype was obtained from a human donor with classical Hodgkin lymphoma. The gene calls are TRBV19 and TRBJ1-6, with D possibly matching TRBD1 (6 bases). This specimen consisted of peripheral blood mononuclear cells (PBMCs), obtained before the second cycle of nivolumab. The chain's CDR3 is CASSIAQGRSPLHF. The DNA for the CDR3 is TGTGCCAGTAGTATAGCACAGGGACGGTCACCCCTCCACTTT.